The 20 T cell receptor beta chains below come from one sample, sequenced in a study of early T cells in non-severe SARS-CoV-2 infection. Each CDR3 protein is one row after TCRdb ran MiXCR on the 5' RACE reads. The sample lists 25,000 to 30,000 distinct CDR3 sequences; 5.7% were seen once. Sequencing was carried out using whole blood. The receptors stem from an adult who was a healthcare worker with PCR-confirmed SARS-CoV-2 infection or an uninfected control (not recorded which).

This clonotype has a handful of counts. The chain's CDR3 is CASSRTEKETQYF. The CDR3 region has the DNA TGTGCCAGCAGCCGGACAGAGAAAGAGACCCAGTACTTC. V and J are TRBV4-2 and TRBJ2-5; possibly TRBD1 for D (6 bases). CDR3 length: 13 residues. Between the trimmed V and J ends, which lost 4 bases and 3 bases, there was a span of 9 bases. In germline, CDR1 is LGHNA, CDR2 YNFKEQ.

This clonotype has ten or more counts. This chain joins TRBV12-3 or TRBV12-4 and TRBJ2-3; maybe TRBD2 (5 bases). V lost 3 bases and J lost 0, with 10 bases in between. This CDR3 comprises 15 residues. CDR3 DNA sequence: TGTGCCAGCAGTTTGCGGGCCGCGAGCACAGATACGCAGTATTTT. Encoded protein: CASSLRAASTDTQYF.

This clonotype was counted only a few times. This sequence joins TRBV2 and TRBJ2-5; 7 nucleotides line up with TRBD1. CDR1 SNHLY and CDR2 FYNNEI come from the germline V gene. The CDR3 extends over 16 amino acids. Trimming at V came to 2 bases and at J to 2 bases, leaving 8 bases not matched to a gene. The CDR3 spells CASSEFEGAFQETQYF. The CDR3 coding sequence is TGTGCCAGCAGTGAATTCGAGGGGGCCTTTCAAGAGACCCAGTACTTC. The full variable domain, in which reference TRBV2 and TRBJ2-5 provide the parts outside the CDR3, is EPEVTQTPSHQVTQMGQEVILRCVPISNHLYFYWYRQILGQKVEFLVSFYNNEISEKSEIFDDQFSVERPDGSNFTLKIRSTKLEDSAMYFCASSEFEGAFQETQYFGPGTRLLVL.

The V and J genes are TRBV6-6 and TRBJ1-5; 7 bases are shared with TRBD1. The germline V gene has CDR1 MNHNY and CDR2 SVGAGI (reference sequence). The CDR3 is 15 residues long. Trimming took 8 bases from V and 6 from J; bases not matched to a gene: 13. CDR3 protein: CASSSLGTVGQPQHF. CDR3 in DNA: TGTGCCAGCTCAAGCCTCGGGACAGTGGGTCAGCCCCAGCATTTT.

This clonotype was picked up many times. The chain uses TRBV5-6 and TRBJ2-7; 9 bases are a match to TRBD2. Germline loops: CDR1 SGHDT, CDR2 YYEEEE. Trimming cost V 5 bases and J 2 bases; bases outside gene matches: 8. The CDR3 is 15 residues long. This CDR3 reads CASSLQRGAPYEQYF. The DNA for the CDR3 is TGTGCCAGCAGTTTGCAGCGGGGGGCCCCCTACGAGCAGTACTTC.

This clonotype was observed many times. The rearrangement uses TRBV7-2 and TRBJ2-3; 8 bases line up with TRBD2. Germline values: CDR1 SGHTA, CDR2 FQGNSA. Trimming at V came to 8 bases and at J to 4 bases, leaving 2 bases not matched to a gene. The length of the CDR3 is 12 residues. CDR3 in amino acids: CASGAGADTQYF. CDR3 DNA: TGTGCCAGCGGAGCGGGGGCAGATACGCAGTATTTT.

The genes are TRBV18 and TRBJ1-2; D unresolved. This CDR3 contains 14 residues. CDR1 and CDR2 from the germline V gene are KGHSH and LQKENI. The V gene lost 6 bases and the J gene lost 3 bases, with 14 bases spanning the gap. The CDR3 nucleotides are TGTGCCAGCTCCCCGTCGGTAGATGACTATGGCTACACCTTC. Encoded protein: CASSPSVDDYGYTF.

This clonotype rates as medium-sized. The chain links TRBV20-1 to TRBJ1-6; 7 bases match TRBD1. Per germline, CDR1 DFQATT and CDR2 SNEGSKA (reference sequence). Trimming cost V 1 base and J 8 bases; bases outside gene matches: 23. The CDR3 is 20 residues long. CDR3 nucleotides: TGCAGTGCTAGAGTTTCTGTCAGCTCTGCACAGGGGTACAAGGATTCACCCCTCCACTTT. This encodes CSARVSVSSAQGYKDSPLHF.

There are many counts of this clonotype. The chain employs TRBV29-1 and TRBJ2-1; D remains ambiguous. CDR1 is SQVTM and CDR2 is ANQGSEA in the germline V gene. Deletions cut 3 bases from V and 7 bases from J, with 13 bases between. This CDR3 is built from 13 residues. CDR3 sequence (DNA): TGCAGCGTTGACCCCGGTAGGTTGAATGAGCAGTTCTTC. Its translation is CSVDPGRLNEQFF.

This clonotype was counted ten times or more. The CDR3 DNA reads as TGTGCCACCAGTGACGGGGGGGTTAGCACAGATACGCAGTATTTT. Protein product: CATSDGGVSTDTQYF. The chain links TRBV24-1 to TRBJ2-3; 8 bases line up with TRBD2. The germline V gene has CDR1 KGHDR and CDR2 SFDVKD. The CDR3 runs to 15 residues. V was clipped by 4 bases and J by 0 bases; unmatched bases: 2.

The chain carries TRBV28 and TRBJ2-3, with D possibly being TRBD2 (7 bases). Trimming took off 8 bases at V and 4 bases at J, with 16 bases between the two ends. CDR1 is MDHEN, CDR2 SYDVKM, per germline. The CDR3 runs 14 residues. The CDR3: CASLRSGGPDTQYF. The DNA of the CDR3 is TGTGCCAGCCTACGTTCCGGGGGGCCAGATACGCAGTATTTT. Drawing the rest from reference TRBV28 and TRBJ2-3, the complete variable domain is DVKVTQSSRYLVKRTGEKVFLECVQDMDHENMFWYRQDPGLGLRLIYFSYDVKMKEKGDIPEGYSVSREKKERFSLILESASTNQTSMYLCASLRSGGPDTQYFGPGTRLTVL.

This clonotype was found many times. The V gene is TRBV5-5, the J gene TRBJ2-3, with 11 bases matching TRBD2. The ends lost 6 bases at V and 0 bases at J; junction bases unmatched: 3. Germline V gene lookup returns CDR1 SGHKS and CDR2 YYEKEE (reference sequence). The CDR3 has 15 residues. This CDR3 reads CASTLAGGSTDTQYF. CDR3 nucleotide sequence: TGTGCCAGCACCCTAGCGGGGGGAAGCACAGATACGCAGTATTTT. The full variable domain, with the rest looked up from reference TRBV5-5 and TRBJ2-3, is DAGVTQSPTHLIKTRGQQVTLRCSPISGHKSVSWYQQVLGQGPQFIFQYYEKEERGRGNFPDRFSARQFPNYSSELNVNALLLGDSALYLCASTLAGGSTDTQYFGPGTRLTVL.

This clonotype was found many times. The J gene is TRBJ2-1, the V gene TRBV25-1; TRBD1 aligns across 7 bases. CDR1 is MGHDK, CDR2 SYGVNS, per germline. After removal of 6 bases from V and 15 bases from J, the junction contained 11 bases not matched to a gene. The CDR3 contains 12 residues. The CDR3 region is CASSSGTDVGFF. CDR3 DNA sequence: TGTGCCAGCAGCTCTGGGACAGACGTAGGGTTCTTC. The whole variable domain, filled in from reference TRBV25-1 and TRBJ2-1, reads EADIYQTPRYLVIGTGKKITLECSQTMGHDKMYWYQQDPGMELHLIHYSYGVNSTEKGDLSSESTVSRIRTEHFPLTLESARPSHTSQYLCASSSGTDVGFFGPGTRLTVL.

This clonotype came up many times. The rearrangement uses TRBV24-1 and TRBJ2-3; D call uncertain. This CDR3 has 13 amino acids. Germline V gene sequence: CDR1 KGHDR, CDR2 SFDVKD. Trimming cost V 5 bases and J 4 bases, with 9 bases left between them. CDR3 in amino acids: CATSVGYADTQYF. CDR3 bases: TGTGCCACCAGTGTTGGGTATGCAGATACGCAGTATTTT.

This clonotype was detected ten times or more. This chain uses TRBV20-1 with TRBJ2-5; TRBD1 is a possible D gene (8 bases). Germline assignment: CDR1 DFQATT and CDR2 SNEGSKA (reference sequence). V lost 6 bases to trimming and J lost 3 bases, with 17 bases between them. This CDR3 is 14 amino acids long. The CDR3: CSATGGAGKETQYF. The CDR3 DNA sequence: TGCAGTGCCACAGGGGGGGCTGGCAAAGAGACCCAGTACTTC.

This clonotype was observed a handful of times. The CDR3, as DNA: TGTGCTACCACAGTGCTCGACACAGATACGCAGTATTTT. Protein: CATTVLDTDTQYF. The chain links TRBV27 to TRBJ2-3; D remains unclear. Germline V gene lookup returns CDR1 MNHEY and CDR2 SMNVEV (reference sequence). The CDR3 is 13 residues long.

This clonotype has just one count. CDR3 nucleotide sequence: TGCAGCGTTGTAGATCGACACGAAAGCACAGATACGCAGTATTTT. Translating it yields CSVVDRHESTDTQYF. The J gene is TRBJ2-3, the V gene TRBV29-1; D unresolved. Trimming removed 4 bases at V and 0 bases at J, with 14 bases between. Germline V gives CDR1 SQVTM, CDR2 ANQGSEA. This CDR3 region has 15 residues.

This clonotype was seen repeatedly, ten times or more. The rearrangement uses TRBV7-2 and TRBJ1-5; D unclear. V lost 1 base to trimming and J lost 7 bases, with 11 bases between them. Per the germline V gene, CDR1 is SGHTA and CDR2 is FQGNSA. There are 14 residues in the CDR3. CDR3 loop: CASSLERGNQPQHF. Here the CDR3 DNA reads TGTGCCAGCAGCTTAGAGAGAGGGAACCAGCCCCAGCATTTT.

This clonotype was counted ten times or more. The chain has TRBV6-5 and TRBJ2-5, with D maybe TRBD2 (6 bases). The V gene lost 2 bases and the J gene lost 9 bases, with 13 bases spanning the gap. CDR1 and CDR2 from the germline V gene are MNHEY and SVGAGI. The CDR3 contains 13 residues. The CDR3 DNA sequence: TGTGCCAGCAGTTACATCAACTGGGGGGCCCAGTACTTC. Amino acids: CASSYINWGAQYF.

The rearrangement joins TRBV7-8 to TRBJ2-7, with D perhaps TRBD1 (5 bases). Trimming took off 5 bases at V and 2 bases at J, with 13 bases between the two ends. The germline V gene encodes CDR1 SGHVS and CDR2 FQNEAQ. The CDR3 length is 14 residues. The CDR3 is CASSIDRQTYEQYF. The CDR3 DNA sequence: TGTGCCAGCAGCATCGACAGACAGACCTACGAGCAGTACTTC.